The 9 T cell receptor beta chains below come from one sample, sequenced in a study of cytotoxic CD8 clonotypes in ibrutinib-treated CLL. TCRdb keeps only in-frame clones here, not all; method: immunoSEQ multiplex PCR. The sample contains approximately 300,000 clones, more than 65% of which appear only once. Here the sequenced sample was PBMCs, taken before ibrutinib treatment. These TCRs come from a human donor with chronic lymphocytic leukemia.

The rearrangement joins TRBV11-2 to TRBJ2-7; the match to TRBD1 covers 9 bases. V was pared by 1 base and J by 3 bases, with 4 bases of the junction left unmatched. Germline assignment: CDR1 SGHAT and CDR2 FQNNGV. This CDR3 spans 15 amino acids. The CDR3 here is CASSLVRTGDYEQYF. As DNA, the CDR3 is TGTGCCAGCAGCTTAGTGAGGACAGGGGACTACGAGCAGTACTTC. The full variable domain, in which reference TRBV11-2 and TRBJ2-7 provide the parts outside the CDR3, is EAGVAQSPRYKIIEKRQSVAFWCNPISGHATLYWYQQILGQGPKLLIQFQNNGVVDDSQLPKDRFSAERLKGVDSTLKIQPAKLEDSAVYLCASSLVRTGDYEQYFGPGTRLTVT.

The chain is built from TRBV4-1 and TRBJ2-7, with TRBD1 matching over 11 bases. The CDR3 covers 15 residues. Losses at the gene ends were 3 bases for V and 3 bases for J; bases not matched to a gene: 4. The germline gives CDR1 MGHRA, CDR2 YSYEKL. CDR3 in DNA: TGCGCCAGCAGCCACGGACAGGGGGCTAGCTACGAGCAGTACTTC. Translated: CASSHGQGASYEQYF.

The chain combines TRBV18 with TRBJ1-2, with 9 bases aligning to TRBD1. Losses at the gene ends were 3 bases for V and 3 bases for J; bases not matched to a gene: 8. The CDR3 is made up of 16 amino acids. Germline V gene data show CDR1 as KGHSH and CDR2 as LQKENI. CDR3 bases: TGTGCCAGCTCACCGACAGGGGGGGAGGTCGACTATGGCTACACCTTC. Its translation: CASSPTGGEVDYGYTF.

CDR3 amino acids: CASSQEQRDRGLYYEQYF. The CDR3 nucleotides are TGTGCCAGCAGCCAAGAGCAGCGGGACAGGGGGCTGTACTACGAGCAGTACTTC. The chain carries TRBV4-2 and TRBJ2-7; 12 bases match TRBD1. Germline CDR1 is LGHNA and CDR2 is YNFKEQ. The junction had 9 bases not matched to a gene; V was cut back by 0 bases and J by 3 bases. CDR3 length equals 18 residues.

The chain links TRBV25-1 to TRBJ2-1, with TRBD1 matching 10 bases. J lost 4 bases, V lost 4 bases, and 7 bases had no gene match. The CDR3 has 16 amino acids. Germline values: CDR1 MGHDK, CDR2 SYGVNS. The CDR3 protein is CASSGPGQGSYNEQFF. Here the CDR3 DNA reads TGTGCCAGCAGTGGACCGGGACAGGGGTCTTACAATGAGCAGTTCTTC.

The genes are TRBV7-2 and TRBJ2-5; 11 bases agree with TRBD2. V gave up 0 bases and J gave up 4 bases; unmatched junction bases: 1. From germline, CDR1 is SGHTA and CDR2 FQGNSA. CDR3 length: 15 amino acids. Here the CDR3 DNA reads TGTGCCAGCAGCTTAGCCCTAGCGGGAGGAGAGACCCAGTACTTC. It is translated as CASSLALAGGETQYF. The variable domain in full, with the rest retrieved from reference TRBV7-2 and TRBJ2-5, is GAGVSQSPSNKVTEKGKDVELRCDPISGHTALYWYRQSLGQGLEFLIYFQGNSAPDKSGLPSDRFSAERTGGSVSTLTIQRTQQEDSAVYLCASSLALAGGETQYFGPGTRLLVL.

This rearrangement joins TRBV7-2 to TRBJ2-5, with 8 bases fitting TRBD2. Germline V gene data show CDR1 as SGHTA and CDR2 as FQGNSA. With V trimmed by 7 bases and J by 1 base, 5 bases remained unmatched. The CDR3 has 14 residues. CDR3 protein: CASTRTSLQETQYF. For the CDR3, the DNA is TGTGCCAGCACCAGGACTAGCCTCCAAGAGACCCAGTACTTC. Supplemented by reference TRBV7-2 and TRBJ2-5, the full variable domain reads GAGVSQSPSNKVTEKGKDVELRCDPISGHTALYWYRQSLGQGLEFLIYFQGNSAPDKSGLPSDRFSAERTGGSVSTLTIQRTQQEDSAVYLCASTRTSLQETQYFGPGTRLLVL.

This clone was counted between two and nine times. The chain recombines TRBV18 with TRBJ2-3; 12 nucleotides align to TRBD2. Germline CDR1 is KGHSH and CDR2 is LQKENI. CDR3 length equals 14 residues. The trim removed 8 bases at V and 3 bases at J, leaving 3 bases unmatched. The DNA for the CDR3 is TGTGCCAGCGAGACTAGCGGGAGTACAGATACGCAGTATTTT. Amino acid sequence: CASETSGSTDTQYF.

The chain carries TRBV2 and TRBJ2-1; D may be TRBD2 (5 bases). This CDR3 has 12 residues. CDR1 is SNHLY, CDR2 FYNNEI, per germline. Trimming shortened V by 6 bases and J by 5 bases, and 8 bases separated the two germline ends. CDR3 nucleotides: TGTGCCAGCAGCGGGAAGAACAATGAGCAGTTCTTC. It specifies CASSGKNNEQFF. The full variable domain, rest sourced from reference TRBV2 and TRBJ2-1, is EPEVTQTPSHQVTQMGQEVILRCVPISNHLYFYWYRQILGQKVEFLVSFYNNEISEKSEIFDDQFSVERPDGSNFTLKIRSTKLEDSAMYFCASSGKNNEQFFGPGTRLTVL.